The 32 T cell receptor beta chains presented below share a single source sample, sequenced in a study of cytomegalovirus exposure and HLA in healthy donors (TCRdb year 2017). The library was produced with the immunoSEQ multiplex PCR assay. For the multiplex PCR, a mixture combining 60 forward primers for TCR Vbeta segments and 13 reverse primers for TCR Jbeta segments was used. TCRdb's version of the immuneACCESS table is confined to in-frame rearrangements and falls short of the full clone set. An unresolved V gene accounts for under half of the shortfall where checked; the remainder is of unknown origin. For this sample there are tens of thousands of clones; 63% appear just once. In total, the top ten clones hold about 6.7% of the sample. Sequencing was carried out using PBMCs. The receptors shown here come from a woman aged 25 to 45 in good health and CMV-seronegative.

CDR3 in amino acids: CASRFGTGGEQYF. DNA of the CDR3: TGTGCCAGCAGGTTCGGGACAGGGGGAGAGCAGTACTTC. V gene TRBV6-6 combines with J gene TRBJ2-7, with 11 nucleotides matching TRBD1. CDR3 length: 13 amino acids. The germline CDR1 and CDR2 sequences are MNHNY and SVGAGI (reference sequence). Trimming at V came to 6 bases and at J to 7 bases, leaving 5 bases not matched to a gene.

In this sample, this clone turned up once. This chain links TRBV7-9 with TRBJ2-1; 12 bases map to TRBD2. V lost 4 bases and J lost 12; bases outside the gene matches: 1. CDR1 and CDR2 (germline): SEHNR, FQNEAQ (reference sequence). The CDR3 is 12 residues long. For the CDR3, the DNA is TGTGCCAGCAGCTGGACTAGCGGGACGCAGTTCTTC. Its translation is CASSWTSGTQFF. Full variable domain (remainder filled in from reference TRBV7-9 and TRBJ2-1): DTGVSQNPRHKITKRGQNVTFRCDPISEHNRLYWYRQTLGQGPEFLTYFQNEAQLEKSRLLSDRFSAERPKGSFSTLEIQRTEQGDSAMYLCASSWTSGTQFFGPGTRLTVL.

There are a few counts of this clone. This chain connects TRBV7-2 to TRBJ1-4; TRBD1 matches at 7 bases. CDR1 is SGHTA and CDR2 is FQGNSA in the germline V gene. J gave up 5 bases and V 6 bases, and 6 bases lay outside the gene matches. The CDR3 runs to 14 residues. DNA of the CDR3: TGTGCCAGCAGTCCGGACAGGAGCAATGAAAAACTGTTTTTT. Its translation is CASSPDRSNEKLFF.

V and J are TRBV11-2 and TRBJ1-5, with D tentatively TRBD1 (5 bases). The germline CDR1 and CDR2 sequences are SGHAT and FQNNGV. Trimming removed 3 bases at V and 7 bases at J, with 7 bases between. There are 12 residues in the CDR3. In DNA, the CDR3 is TGTGCCAGCAGCTTGCAGGGACAGCCCCAGCATTTT. Protein sequence: CASSLQGQPQHF.

This clone was seen once. This rearrangement joins TRBV6-5 to TRBJ2-7; 9 bases fit TRBD1. The junction had 14 bases not matched to a gene; V was cut back by 10 bases and J by 4 bases. Germline lookup yields CDR1 MNHEY and CDR2 SVGAGI. The CDR3 is 15 residues long. CDR3 sequence reads: CATWGDRVNHYEQYF. DNA of the CDR3: TGTGCCACCTGGGGGGACAGGGTTAATCATTACGAGCAGTACTTC.

The V call is TRBV10-1, the J call TRBJ1-2, with D maybe TRBD1 (6 bases). Trimming pared 0 bases from V and 4 bases from J, leaving 18 bases between. This CDR3 spans 17 amino acids. Germline CDR1 and CDR2: WNHNN and SYGVQD (reference sequence). The chain's CDR3 is CASSESAVQGSFYGYTF. Here the CDR3 DNA reads TGCGCCAGCAGTGAGTCGGCGGTTCAGGGGTCCTTCTATGGCTACACCTTC.

V usage is TRBV13 and J usage is TRBJ2-3; the D gene is possibly TRBD1 (5 bases). Germline V gene sequence: CDR1 PRHDT, CDR2 FYEKMQ (reference sequence). V lost 4 bases to trimming and J lost 0 bases, with 11 bases between them. This CDR3 has 15 residues. The CDR3 protein is CASSSDRTSTDTQYF. DNA of the CDR3: TGTGCCAGCAGCTCCGACAGAACTAGCACAGATACGCAGTATTTT.

This chain uses TRBV4-1 with TRBJ2-3; D is possibly TRBD2 (6 bases). From germline, CDR1 is MGHRA and CDR2 YSYEKL. The CDR3 spans 16 residues. Trimming shortened V by 0 bases and J by 1 base, and 11 bases separated the two germline ends. Here the CDR3 DNA reads TGCGCCAGCAGCCAAGATTGGGGGGACCGCACAGATACGCAGTATTTT. This codes for CASSQDWGDRTDTQYF.

The chain is built from TRBV7-2 and TRBJ2-7; possibly TRBD1 for D (5 bases). Germline CDR1 SGHTA, CDR2 FQGNSA. V was cut by 3 bases and J by 4 bases, with 13 bases left in between. The CDR3 runs to 14 residues. The CDR3 sequence: CASSLGLKGYEQYF. The CDR3 nucleotides are TGTGCCAGCAGCTTGGGGCTGAAGGGATACGAGCAGTACTTC.

This clone was observed a handful of times. V and J are TRBV16 and TRBJ1-2, with D perhaps matching TRBD1 (5 bases). The germline V and J ends were trimmed by 2 bases and 5 bases, with 15 bases remaining between them. Germline V lookup: CDR1 KGHSY, CDR2 FQNENV. This CDR3 comprises 15 residues. In DNA, the CDR3 is TGTGCCAGCAGCCAAGGGACTCCCGGACCGTATGGCTACACCTTC. Translating gives CASSQGTPGPYGYTF.

This clone was recorded only once. This chain joins TRBV20-1 and TRBJ1-2, with D unclear. Trimming removed 3 bases from V and 4 bases from J, with 6 bases in between. This CDR3 is built from 11 residues. Germline values: CDR1 DFQATT, CDR2 SNEGSKA (reference sequence). This CDR3 is CSASSRYGYTF. In DNA, the CDR3 is TGCAGTGCTAGCTCTCGCTATGGCTACACCTTC.

This clone was observed once. The chain combines TRBV4-1 with TRBJ1-5, with 7 bases fitting TRBD1. J gave up 4 bases and V 1 base, and 4 bases lay outside the gene matches. This CDR3 is 15 amino acids long. CDR1 is MGHRA, CDR2 YSYEKL, per germline. CDR3 DNA: TGCGCCAGCAGCCAAGGAAAGGGGGCGAATCAGCCCCAGCATTTT. Amino acids: CASSQGKGANQPQHF.

This clone was recorded a few times. V gene TRBV6-5 combines with J gene TRBJ2-1; possibly TRBD1 for D (5 bases). There are 15 residues in the CDR3. Germline assignment: CDR1 MNHEY and CDR2 SVGAGI. V shed 6 bases and J shed 0 bases, with 12 bases lying between them. The CDR3 here is CASRLTARSYNEQFF. The CDR3 nucleotides read TGTGCCAGCAGGCTGACAGCCCGCTCCTACAATGAGCAGTTCTTC.

CDR3 sequence (DNA): TGCGCCAGCAGCCTCCTTGATGGCGGGAGGGCCTACGAGCAGTACTTC. Its translation is CASSLLDGGRAYEQYF. This chain connects TRBV4-1 to TRBJ2-7, with 9 bases matching TRBD2. The CDR3 covers 16 residues. V shed 4 bases and J 2 bases; nucleotides not matched to a gene: 9. CDR1 is MGHRA, CDR2 YSYEKL, per germline.

This clone was detected a few times. V gene TRBV28 combines with J gene TRBJ2-7; 14 bases match TRBD2. J was trimmed by 4 bases and V by 5 bases; bases with no gene match: 7. The germline gives CDR1 MDHEN, CDR2 SYDVKM. CDR3 size: 16 residues. The CDR3 is CASSPPGTSGSYEQYF. For the CDR3, the DNA is TGTGCCAGCAGTCCCCCGGGGACTAGCGGGAGTTACGAGCAGTACTTC.

V usage is TRBV6-5 and J usage is TRBJ2-2; TRBD1 matches at 10 bases. The CDR3 has 15 residues. After removal of 2 bases from V and 4 bases from J, the junction contained 1 base not matched to a gene. Germline CDR1 MNHEY, CDR2 SVGAGI. The CDR3 reads CASSYGQGVTGELFF. The CDR3 DNA follows: TGTGCCAGCAGTTACGGACAGGGGGTCACCGGGGAGCTGTTTTTT.

The V and J genes are TRBV19 and TRBJ2-5; 9 bases fit TRBD2. This CDR3 has 15 amino acids. Trimming took 10 bases from V and 2 from J; bases not matched to a gene: 11. The germline V gene encodes CDR1 LNHDA and CDR2 SQIVND (reference sequence). For the CDR3, the DNA is TGTGCCACTCAAACAGAGCGGGGGGTACAAGAGACCCAGTACTTC. It yields the protein CATQTERGVQETQYF.

This chain links TRBV2 with TRBJ2-3; 7 bases align to TRBD1. Germline V gene lookup returns CDR1 SNHLY and CDR2 FYNNEI. V shed 3 bases, J shed 5 bases, and the junction held 8 bases outside the gene matches. The CDR3 totals 15 residues. In DNA, the CDR3 is TGTGCCAGCAGTGAGCGACAGGGTATGGGAGATACGCAGTATTTT. Translating it yields CASSERQGMGDTQYF. Full variable domain (missing parts from reference TRBV2 and TRBJ2-3): EPEVTQTPSHQVTQMGQEVILRCVPISNHLYFYWYRQILGQKVEFLVSFYNNEISEKSEIFDDQFSVERPDGSNFTLKIRSTKLEDSAMYFCASSERQGMGDTQYFGPGTRLTVL.

This clone occurred a few times. The CDR3 DNA reads TGTGCCAGCAGCCCTGGGGGGACGCTTTCCTACGAGCAGTACTTC. Translating it yields CASSPGGTLSYEQYF. The chain joins TRBV6-5 to TRBJ2-7, with D perhaps TRBD2 (6 bases). This CDR3 has 15 residues. V shed 6 bases and J shed 1 base, with 16 bases lying between them. CDR1 and CDR2 (germline): MNHEY, SVGAGI.

The CDR3 is CSVEASPGSSYEQYF. The CDR3 DNA reads as TGCAGCGTTGAGGCATCCCCGGGGAGCTCCTACGAGCAGTACTTC. The chain links TRBV29-1 to TRBJ2-7, with D possibly matching TRBD2 (5 bases). Per the germline V gene, CDR1 is SQVTM and CDR2 is ANQGSEA. Trimming took 3 bases from V and 0 from J, leaving 15 bases between them. The CDR3 loop spans 15 amino acids.

The rearrangement links TRBV18 to TRBJ2-7, with 8 bases matching TRBD1. The J segment lost 4 bases and the V segment lost 2 bases, leaving 4 bases of the junction unmatched. The CDR3 spans 14 residues. Germline loops: CDR1 KGHSH, CDR2 LQKENI. The DNA of the CDR3 is TGTGCCAGCTCACCAGGGACAGGAAGGTACGAGCAGTACTTC. This encodes CASSPGTGRYEQYF.

The chain employs TRBV27 and TRBJ1-2; D call uncertain. The CDR3 runs 17 residues. The germline CDR1 and CDR2 sequences are MNHEY and SMNVEV (reference sequence). V lost 5 bases, J lost 0 bases, and 19 bases lay in between. CDR3 DNA sequence: TGTGCCAGCAGTCCGTCGGGGTCCCCCTTCCCTAACTATGGCTACACCTTC. Its protein is CASSPSGSPFPNYGYTF.

This rearrangement joins TRBV5-1 to TRBJ2-1; TRBD2 matches at 13 bases. This CDR3 comprises 16 residues. Germline CDR1 SGHRS, CDR2 YFSETQ. The V gene end was trimmed by 3 bases and the J gene end by 9 bases; junction bases not matched to a gene: 9. CDR3 DNA sequence: TGCGCCAGCAGCTCCAACGGACTAGCGGGGGAGGGTGAGCAGTTCTTC. It encodes CASSSNGLAGEGEQFF.

The V and J genes are TRBV5-1 and TRBJ2-5; 9 nucleotides match TRBD2. CDR1 is SGHRS and CDR2 is YFSETQ in the germline V gene. With V trimmed by 4 bases and J by 2 bases, 9 bases remained unmatched. The CDR3 runs 16 residues. This CDR3 reads CASSVAGGPRQETQYF. The CDR3 bases are TGCGCCAGCAGCGTGGCGGGGGGGCCTCGACAAGAGACCCAGTACTTC.

The CDR3 loop reads CASSSSQETQYF. Written as DNA, the CDR3 is TGCGCCAGCAGCTCTTCCCAAGAGACCCAGTACTTC. This rearrangement joins TRBV5-1 to TRBJ2-5; D is undetermined. Germline V gives CDR1 SGHRS, CDR2 YFSETQ. The germline V and J ends were trimmed by 3 bases and 1 base, with 4 bases remaining between them. This CDR3 region has 12 residues.

The V and J genes are TRBV4-2 and TRBJ2-7; 7 nucleotides agree with TRBD2. CDR1 and CDR2 from the germline V gene are LGHNA and YNFKEQ. The V segment lost 1 base and the J segment 3 bases; nucleotides outside the gene matches: 12. The CDR3 consists of 17 residues. The chain's CDR3 is CASSQVEREDWGYEQYF. CDR3 nucleotides: TGTGCCAGCAGCCAAGTGGAACGGGAGGATTGGGGCTACGAGCAGTACTTC.

This chain connects TRBV21-1 to TRBJ2-7; the D call TRBD1 from the table was never checked on the DNA. TRBV21-1 is listed as a pseudogene. The CDR3 consists of 14 residues. The CDR3: CASSLGPSSYEQYF. CDR3 coding DNA: TGTGCCAGCTCTCTGGGGCCTAGCTCCTACGAGCAGTACTTC.

Regarding this clone: The junction shows a germline mismatch at one end, possibly a read error. Other DNA sequences in this sample translate to the same CDR3. The V call is TRBV28, the J call TRBJ2-2; D unresolved. This CDR3 has 15 amino acids. Per germline, CDR1 MDHEN and CDR2 SYDVKM. DNA for the CDR3: TGTGCTAGCAGCCCCCCGGGTATAGACACCGGGGAGCTGTTTTTT. Encoded protein: CASSPPGIDTGELFF.

The gene calls are TRBV28 and TRBJ1-2; D is ambiguous. This CDR3 has 14 residues. V dropped 5 bases and J dropped 2 bases, with 12 bases sitting between them. Germline V gives CDR1 MDHEN, CDR2 SYDVKM. The chain's CDR3 is CASSGTGRNYGYTF. In DNA, the CDR3 is TGTGCCAGCAGTGGCACCGGGAGGAACTATGGCTACACCTTC.

This clone was detected only once. This chain links TRBV4-1 with TRBJ1-2, with 9 nucleotides matching TRBD1. Trimming cost V 3 bases and J 2 bases; bases outside gene matches: 4. The germline V gene encodes CDR1 MGHRA and CDR2 YSYEKL. The CDR3 consists of 15 residues. This CDR3 reads CASSQPTGGNYGYTF. CDR3 in DNA: TGCGCCAGCAGCCAGCCGACAGGGGGGAACTATGGCTACACCTTC.

The rearrangement joins TRBV7-8 to TRBJ1-2, with 7 bases identical to TRBD1. With V trimmed by 6 bases and J by 3 bases, 4 bases remained unmatched. CDR3 length: 13 residues. CDR1 and CDR2 (germline): SGHVS, FQNEAQ. Here the CDR3 DNA reads TGTGCCAGCAGACTAACAGGGGACTATGGCTACACCTTC. Its translation is CASRLTGDYGYTF.

The chain carries TRBV2 and TRBJ1-2; no clear D. There are 14 residues in the CDR3. V lost 6 bases to trimming and J lost 3 bases, with 14 bases between them. The germline CDR1 and CDR2 sequences are SNHLY and FYNNEI. The CDR3 loop is CASSASRSDYGYTF. In nucleotides, the CDR3 is TGTGCCAGCAGCGCCAGTCGGAGTGACTATGGCTACACCTTC.